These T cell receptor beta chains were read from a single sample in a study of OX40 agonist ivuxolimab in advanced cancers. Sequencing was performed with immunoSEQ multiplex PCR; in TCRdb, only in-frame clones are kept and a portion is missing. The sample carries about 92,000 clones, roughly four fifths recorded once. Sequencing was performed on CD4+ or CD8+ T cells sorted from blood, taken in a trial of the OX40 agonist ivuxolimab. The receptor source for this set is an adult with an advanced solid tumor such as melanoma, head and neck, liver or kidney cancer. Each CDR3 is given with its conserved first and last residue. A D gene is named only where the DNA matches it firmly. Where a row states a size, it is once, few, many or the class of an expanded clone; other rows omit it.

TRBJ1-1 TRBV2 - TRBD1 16 CASSEFLDRGHTEAFF TGTGCCAGCAGTGAATTTCTGGACAGGGGGCACACTGAAGCTTTCTTT
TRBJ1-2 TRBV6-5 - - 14 CASSYGPPVGGYTF TGTGCCAGCAGTTACGGGCCCCCCGTCGGGGGCTACACCTTC
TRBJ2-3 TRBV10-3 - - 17 CAISDEFSPDITDTQYF TGTGCCATCAGTGACGAGTTCTCGCCCGACATCACAGATACGCAGTATTTT
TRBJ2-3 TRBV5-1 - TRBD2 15 CASSWKTGGADTQYF TGCGCCAGCAGCTGGAAGACCGGGGGGGCGGATACGCAGTATTTT
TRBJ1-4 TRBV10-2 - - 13 CASRREEDEKLFF TGCGCCAGCCGCAGGGAGGAAGATGAAAAACTGTTTTTT
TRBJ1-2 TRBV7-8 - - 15 CASSLVGLGDYGYTF TGTGCCAGCAGCTTAGTGGGGCTGGGGGACTATGGCTACACCTTC
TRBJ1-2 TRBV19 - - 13 CASRTDGNYGYTF TGTGCCAGTAGAACGGACGGGAACTATGGCTACACCTTC
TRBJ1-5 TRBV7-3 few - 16 CASSHYRVDSNQPQHF TGTGCCAGCAGCCACTACAGGGTCGATAGCAATCAGCCCCAGCATTTT
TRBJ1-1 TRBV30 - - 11 CAWRTGDIAFF TGTGCCTGGAGGACGGGGGATATAGCTTTCTTT
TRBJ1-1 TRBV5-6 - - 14 CASSLEGSATEAFF TGTGCCAGCAGCTTGGAGGGGAGCGCCACTGAAGCTTTCTTT